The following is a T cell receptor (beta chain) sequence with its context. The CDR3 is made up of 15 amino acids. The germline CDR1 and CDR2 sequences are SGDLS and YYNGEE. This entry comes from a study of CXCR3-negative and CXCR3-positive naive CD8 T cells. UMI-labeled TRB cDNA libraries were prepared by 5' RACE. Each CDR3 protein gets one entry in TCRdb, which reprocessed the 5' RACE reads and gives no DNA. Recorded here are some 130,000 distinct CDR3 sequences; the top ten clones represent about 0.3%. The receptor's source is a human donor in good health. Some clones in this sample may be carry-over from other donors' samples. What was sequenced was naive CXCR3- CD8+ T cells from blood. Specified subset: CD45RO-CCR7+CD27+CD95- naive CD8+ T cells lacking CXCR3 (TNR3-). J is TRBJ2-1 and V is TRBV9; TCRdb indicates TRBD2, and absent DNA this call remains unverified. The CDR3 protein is CASSVAPSGDNEQFF.